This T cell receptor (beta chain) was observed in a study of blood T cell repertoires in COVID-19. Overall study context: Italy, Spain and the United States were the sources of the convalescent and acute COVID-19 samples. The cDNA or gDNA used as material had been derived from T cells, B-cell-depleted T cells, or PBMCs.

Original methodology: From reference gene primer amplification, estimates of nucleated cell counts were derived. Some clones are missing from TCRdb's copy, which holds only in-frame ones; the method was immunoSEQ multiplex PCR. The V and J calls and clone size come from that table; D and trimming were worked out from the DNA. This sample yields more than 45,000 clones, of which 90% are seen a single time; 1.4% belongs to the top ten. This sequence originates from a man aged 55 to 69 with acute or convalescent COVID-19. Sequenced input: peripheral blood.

For the CDR3, the DNA is TGTGCCAGCAGCTTAAGGCCATCAGAGACCCAGTACTTC. Encoded protein: CASSLRPSETQYF. The chain employs TRBV7-3 and TRBJ2-5; D gene ambiguous. V lost 1 base and J lost 4, with 7 bases in between. The CDR3 has 13 residues. The V gene's germline CDR1 is SGHTA and CDR2 FQGTGA. The whole variable domain, filled in from reference TRBV7-3 and TRBJ2-5, reads GAGVSQTPSNKVTEKGKYVELRCDPISGHTALYWYRQSLGQGPEFLIYFQGTGAADDSGLPNDRFFAVRPEGSVSTLKIQRTERGDSAVYLCASSLRPSETQYFGPGTRLLVL.